The 15 T cell receptor beta chains presented below share a single source sample, sequenced in a study of synovial regulatory T cells in juvenile arthritis. Profiling relied on immunoSEQ multiplex PCR, and the TCRdb table lists in-frame clones only, not all of them. Its listing shows over 7,500 clones. These TCRs' antigens remain unknown. Regarding the study as a whole: Blood Treg cells that were inflammation-associated showed lower TCR diversity than other blood Treg cells.

Input material: Treg cells from blood. Subset reported: HLA-DR+ inflammation-associated blood Treg cells. These receptors were collected from a donor younger than 30 with juvenile idiopathic arthritis.

The genes are TRBV6-5 and TRBJ2-3; without DNA, the TCRdb call of TRBD1 cannot be checked. The CDR3 is 13 residues long. No DNA was logged. Germline values: CDR1 MNHEY, CDR2 SVGAGI. The CDR3: CASSSGTIDTQYF.

V gene TRBV28 combines with J gene TRBJ2-7; the TCRdb D gene call, TRBD1, has no DNA to confirm it. Germline CDR1 is MDHEN and CDR2 is SYDVKM. The CDR3 covers 14 residues. No DNA appears here. CDR3 sequence: CASSRGGKGYEQYV.

This clone is called medium-sized based on its frequency. The chain is built from TRBV5-8 and TRBJ2-7; with no DNA, the TCRdb D assignment of TRBD1 cannot be verified. CDR1 is SGHTS and CDR2 is YDEGEE in the germline V gene. This CDR3 spans 17 amino acids. The entry carries no DNA sequence. This CDR3 reads CASSLEYSWTEKYEQYV.

The chain combines TRBV15 with TRBJ2-7; the TCRdb D gene call, TRBD1, has no DNA to confirm it. The CDR3 covers 12 residues. No DNA appears here. CDR1 is LNHNV, CDR2 YYDKDF, per germline (reference sequence). The CDR3 region is CATSDTGDEQYF.

The chain links TRBV6-4 to TRBJ1-2; TCRdb's D call of TRBD1 is untestable without DNA. Germline V gene sequence: CDR1 MRHNA, CDR2 SNTAGT. This CDR3 contains 15 residues. No DNA is recorded. This CDR3 is CASRPGQDPNYGYTF.

The rearrangement links TRBV2 to TRBJ1-1; TCRdb's assignment of TRBD1 cannot be checked, as there is no DNA. Per germline, CDR1 SNHLY and CDR2 FYNNEI. The CDR3 has 18 amino acids. The entry carries no DNA sequence. CDR3: CASSSPAGGRLVGTEAFF.

This chain links TRBV7-9 with TRBJ1-1. Germline V lookup: CDR1 SEHNR, CDR2 FQNEAQ (reference sequence). The CDR3 is made up of 15 amino acids. DNA is not recorded here. The CDR3 sequence: CASSLLSGMNTEAFF.

The rearrangement joins TRBV28 to TRBJ2-3; the TCRdb call, TRBD2, lacks DNA for checking. The germline CDR1 and CDR2 sequences are MDHEN and SYDVKM. CDR3 size: 17 residues. The record lacks a DNA sequence. The chain's CDR3 is CASCTARRAGATDTQYF.

This clone shows up as medium-sized by frequency. The chain uses TRBV6-1 and TRBJ1-6. This CDR3 has 13 residues. The DNA is not on file. The germline V gene encodes CDR1 MNHNS and CDR2 SASEGT. The CDR3 protein is CASARDFDSPLHF.

V gene TRBV5-6 combines with J gene TRBJ1-1; TCRdb's assignment of TRBD1 cannot be checked, as there is no DNA. CDR3 size: 14 residues. No DNA accompanies this entry. Germline V gene sequence: CDR1 SGHDT, CDR2 YYEEEE. The CDR3 is CASSLVQRNTEAFF.

V is TRBV6-5 and J is TRBJ1-1. This CDR3 spans 11 amino acids. No DNA appears here. Germline loops: CDR1 MNHEY, CDR2 SVGAGI. The CDR3 sequence is CASSETGKAFF.

The chain joins TRBV2 to TRBJ2-1; absent DNA, TCRdb's TRBD1 call cannot be checked. The CDR3 is 10 residues long. No DNA has been recorded. Germline loops: CDR1 SNHLY, CDR2 FYNNEI. The CDR3 loop is CASSGNEQFF. Filled out from reference TRBV2 and TRBJ2-1, the complete variable domain reads EPEVTQTPSHQVTQMGQEVILRCVPISNHLYFYWYRQILGQKVEFLVSFYNNEISEKSEIFDDQFSVERPDGSNFTLKIRSTKLEDSAMYFCASSGNEQFFGPGTRLTVL.

The chain has TRBV13 and TRBJ2-2; TCRdb's D gene call, TRBD1, goes unchecked for lack of DNA. The length of the CDR3 is 15 residues. DNA is not recorded here. The V gene's germline CDR1 is PRHDT and CDR2 FYEKMQ (reference sequence). CDR3 amino acids: CASSLSSSNTGELFF.

The J gene is TRBJ1-2, the V gene TRBV6-6. CDR3 size: 14 residues. The DNA is not on file. Germline V CDR1 and CDR2: MNHNY, SVGAGI (reference sequence). This CDR3 reads CASSSPLKNYGYTF.

The gene calls are TRBV4-1 and TRBJ1-5; TCRdb's assignment of TRBD1 cannot be checked, as there is no DNA. CDR3 length equals 15 residues. Nucleotide data are not available. The germline gives CDR1 MGHRA, CDR2 YSYEKL. This chain's CDR3 is CASSQDPRSNQPQHF.